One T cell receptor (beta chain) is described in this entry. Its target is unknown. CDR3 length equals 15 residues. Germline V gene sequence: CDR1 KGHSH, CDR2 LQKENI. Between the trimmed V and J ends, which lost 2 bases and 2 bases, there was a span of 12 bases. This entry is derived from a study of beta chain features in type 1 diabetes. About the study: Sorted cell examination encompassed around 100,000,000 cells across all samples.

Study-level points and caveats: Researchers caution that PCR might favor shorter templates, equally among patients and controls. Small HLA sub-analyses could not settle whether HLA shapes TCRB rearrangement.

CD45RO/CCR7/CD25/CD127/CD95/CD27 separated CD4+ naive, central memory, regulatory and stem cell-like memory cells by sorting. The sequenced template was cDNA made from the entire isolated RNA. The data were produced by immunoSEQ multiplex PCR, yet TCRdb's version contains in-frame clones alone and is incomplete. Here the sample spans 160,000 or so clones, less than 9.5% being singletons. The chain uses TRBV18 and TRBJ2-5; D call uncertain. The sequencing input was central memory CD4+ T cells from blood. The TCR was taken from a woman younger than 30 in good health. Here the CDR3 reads CASSPNGHPQETQYF. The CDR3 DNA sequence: TGTGCCAGCTCACCAAATGGCCACCCGCAAGAGACCCAGTACTTC.